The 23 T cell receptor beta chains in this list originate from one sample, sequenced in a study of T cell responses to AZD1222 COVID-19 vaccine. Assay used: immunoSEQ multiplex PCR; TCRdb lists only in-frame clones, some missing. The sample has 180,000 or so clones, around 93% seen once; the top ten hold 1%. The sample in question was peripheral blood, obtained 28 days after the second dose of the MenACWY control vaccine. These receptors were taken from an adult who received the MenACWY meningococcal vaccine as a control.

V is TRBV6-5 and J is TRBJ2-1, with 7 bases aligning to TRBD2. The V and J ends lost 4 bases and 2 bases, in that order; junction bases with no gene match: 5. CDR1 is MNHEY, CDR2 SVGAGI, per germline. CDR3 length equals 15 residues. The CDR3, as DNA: TGTGCCAGCAGTTTGACTAGCCGGACCTACAATGAGCAGTTCTTC. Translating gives CASSLTSRTYNEQFF.

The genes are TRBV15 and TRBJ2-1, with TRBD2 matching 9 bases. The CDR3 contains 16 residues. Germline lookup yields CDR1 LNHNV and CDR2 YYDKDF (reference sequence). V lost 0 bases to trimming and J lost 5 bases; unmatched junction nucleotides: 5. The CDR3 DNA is TGTGCCACCAGCAGAGATCGGAGCGGGGGGCACAATGAGCAGTTCTTC. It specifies CATSRDRSGGHNEQFF.

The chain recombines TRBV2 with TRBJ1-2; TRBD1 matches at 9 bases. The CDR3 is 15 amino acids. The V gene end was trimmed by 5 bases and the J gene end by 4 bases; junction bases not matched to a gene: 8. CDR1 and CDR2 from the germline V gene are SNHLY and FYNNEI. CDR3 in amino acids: CASSRGQGKGYGYTF. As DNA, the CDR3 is TGTGCCAGCAGTCGGGGACAGGGAAAAGGCTATGGCTACACCTTC.

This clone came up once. CDR3 DNA: TGTGCCAGCAGTTACTCGATTACGGCGAACACTGAAGCTTTCTTT. It translates to CASSYSITANTEAFF. J is TRBJ1-1 and V is TRBV6-5; D not resolved. This CDR3 contains 15 residues. Germline assignment: CDR1 MNHEY and CDR2 SVGAGI. V shed 0 bases and J shed 1 base, with 9 bases lying between them.

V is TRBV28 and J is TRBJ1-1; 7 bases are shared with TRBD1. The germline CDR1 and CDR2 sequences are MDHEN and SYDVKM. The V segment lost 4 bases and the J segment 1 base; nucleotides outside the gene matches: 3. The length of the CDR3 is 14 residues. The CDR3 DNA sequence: TGTGCCAGCAGTTCAGACAGGGCGAACACTGAAGCTTTCTTT. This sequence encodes CASSSDRANTEAFF.

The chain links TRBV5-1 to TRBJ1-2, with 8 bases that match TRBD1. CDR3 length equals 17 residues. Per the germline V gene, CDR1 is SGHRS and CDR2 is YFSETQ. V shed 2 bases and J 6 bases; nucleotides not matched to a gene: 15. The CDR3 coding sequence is TGCGCCAGCAGCTTAGAGCTCGGGGACAGGCGTGGGAATGGCTACACCTTC. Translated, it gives CASSLELGDRRGNGYTF.

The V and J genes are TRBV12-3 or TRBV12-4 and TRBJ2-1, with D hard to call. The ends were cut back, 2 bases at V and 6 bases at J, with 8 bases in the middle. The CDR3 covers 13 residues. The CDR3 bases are TGTGCCAGCAGTTTAAGAAGATTCAATGAGCAGTTCTTC. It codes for CASSLRRFNEQFF.

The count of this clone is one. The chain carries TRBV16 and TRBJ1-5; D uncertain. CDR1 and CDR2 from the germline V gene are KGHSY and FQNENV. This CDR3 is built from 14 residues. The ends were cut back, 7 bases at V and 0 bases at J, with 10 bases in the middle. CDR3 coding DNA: TGTGCCAGCACCCCGGGTCGTAGCAATCAGCCCCAGCATTTT. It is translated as CASTPGRSNQPQHF.

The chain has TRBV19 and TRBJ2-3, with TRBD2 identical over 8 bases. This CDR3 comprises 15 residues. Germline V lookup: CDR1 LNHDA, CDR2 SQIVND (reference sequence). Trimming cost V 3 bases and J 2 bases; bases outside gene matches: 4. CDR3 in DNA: TGTGCCAGTAGTATGTCAGCGGGGGCCACAGATACGCAGTATTTT. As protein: CASSMSAGATDTQYF.

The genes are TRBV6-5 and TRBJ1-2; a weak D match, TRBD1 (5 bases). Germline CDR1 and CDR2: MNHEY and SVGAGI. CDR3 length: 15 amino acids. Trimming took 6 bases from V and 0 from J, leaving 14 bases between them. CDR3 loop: CASSLTGVSNYGYTF. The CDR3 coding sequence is TGTGCCAGCAGCCTCACAGGAGTTTCTAACTATGGCTACACCTTC.

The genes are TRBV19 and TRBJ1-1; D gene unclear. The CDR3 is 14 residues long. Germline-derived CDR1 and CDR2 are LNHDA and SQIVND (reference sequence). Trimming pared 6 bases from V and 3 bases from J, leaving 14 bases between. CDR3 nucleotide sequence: TGTGCCAGTAGCCTCAAGAGGCGGGACACTGAAGCTTTCTTT. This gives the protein CASSLKRRDTEAFF.

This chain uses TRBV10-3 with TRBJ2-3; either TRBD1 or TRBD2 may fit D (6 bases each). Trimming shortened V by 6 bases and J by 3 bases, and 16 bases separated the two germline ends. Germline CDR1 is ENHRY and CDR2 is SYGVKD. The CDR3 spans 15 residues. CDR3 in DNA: TGTGCCATCAGCCCAGAGGGGGGAGGAACAGATACGCAGTATTTT. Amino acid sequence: CAISPEGGGTDTQYF.

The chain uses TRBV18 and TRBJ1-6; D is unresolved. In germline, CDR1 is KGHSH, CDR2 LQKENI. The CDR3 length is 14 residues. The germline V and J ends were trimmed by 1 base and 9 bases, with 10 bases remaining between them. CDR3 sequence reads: CASSPRPGSSPLHF. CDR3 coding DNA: TGTGCCAGCTCACCACGGCCCGGGAGTTCACCCCTCCACTTT.

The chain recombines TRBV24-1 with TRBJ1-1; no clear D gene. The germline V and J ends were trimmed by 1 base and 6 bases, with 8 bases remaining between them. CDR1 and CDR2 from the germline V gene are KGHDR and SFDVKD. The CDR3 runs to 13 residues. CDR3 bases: TGTGCCACCAGTGATTTCACAGCTTCTGAAGCTTTCTTT. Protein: CATSDFTASEAFF.

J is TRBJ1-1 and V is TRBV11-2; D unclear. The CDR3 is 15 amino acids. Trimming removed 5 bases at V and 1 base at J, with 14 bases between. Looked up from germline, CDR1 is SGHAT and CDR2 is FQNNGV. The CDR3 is CASSLTTPTNTEAFF. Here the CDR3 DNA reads TGTGCCAGCAGCCTTACGACACCTACGAACACTGAAGCTTTCTTT. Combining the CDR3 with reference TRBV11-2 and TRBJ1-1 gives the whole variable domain EAGVAQSPRYKIIEKRQSVAFWCNPISGHATLYWYQQILGQGPKLLIQFQNNGVVDDSQLPKDRFSAERLKGVDSTLKIQPAKLEDSAVYLCASSLTTPTNTEAFFGQGTRLTVV.

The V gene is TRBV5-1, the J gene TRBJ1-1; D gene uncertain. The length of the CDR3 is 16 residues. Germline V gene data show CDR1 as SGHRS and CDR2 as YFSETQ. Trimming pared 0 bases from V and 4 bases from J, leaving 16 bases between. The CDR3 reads CASSLGRPGRVTEAFF. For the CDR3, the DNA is TGCGCCAGCAGCTTGGGGCGACCCGGGCGTGTCACTGAAGCTTTCTTT.

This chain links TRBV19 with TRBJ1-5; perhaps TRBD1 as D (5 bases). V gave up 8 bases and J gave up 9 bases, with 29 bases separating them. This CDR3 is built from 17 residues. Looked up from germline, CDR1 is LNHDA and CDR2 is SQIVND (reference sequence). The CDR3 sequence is CASETGRTMRLGSPQHF. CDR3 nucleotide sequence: TGTGCCAGTGAAACAGGTCGCACCATGAGGCTTGGGTCGCCCCAGCATTTT.

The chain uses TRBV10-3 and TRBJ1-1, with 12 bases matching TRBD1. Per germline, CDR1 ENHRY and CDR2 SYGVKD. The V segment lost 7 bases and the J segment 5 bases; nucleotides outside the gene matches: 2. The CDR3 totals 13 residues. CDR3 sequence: CAIKGQGATEAFF. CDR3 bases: TGTGCCATCAAGGGACAGGGGGCGACTGAAGCTTTCTTT.

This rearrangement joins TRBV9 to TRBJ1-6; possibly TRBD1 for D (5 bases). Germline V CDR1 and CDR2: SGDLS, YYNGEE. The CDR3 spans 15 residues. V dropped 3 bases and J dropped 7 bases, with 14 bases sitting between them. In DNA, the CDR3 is TGTGCCAGCAGCGCGACGCGGGGGGTAAATTCACCCCTCCACTTT. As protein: CASSATRGVNSPLHF.

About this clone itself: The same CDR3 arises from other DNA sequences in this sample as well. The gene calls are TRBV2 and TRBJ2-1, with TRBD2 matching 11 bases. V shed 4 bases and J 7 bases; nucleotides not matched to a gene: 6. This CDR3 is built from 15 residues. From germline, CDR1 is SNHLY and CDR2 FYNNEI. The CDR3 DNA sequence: TGTGCCAGCAGTGTCTTAGCGGGGGGGTCGAATGAGCAGTTCTTC. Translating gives CASSVLAGGSNEQFF.

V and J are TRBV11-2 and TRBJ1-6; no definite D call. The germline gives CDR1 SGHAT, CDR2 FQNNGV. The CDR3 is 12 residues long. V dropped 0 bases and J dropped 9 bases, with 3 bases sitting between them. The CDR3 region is CASSLDVSPLHF. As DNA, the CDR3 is TGTGCCAGCAGCTTAGATGTTTCACCCCTCCACTTT.

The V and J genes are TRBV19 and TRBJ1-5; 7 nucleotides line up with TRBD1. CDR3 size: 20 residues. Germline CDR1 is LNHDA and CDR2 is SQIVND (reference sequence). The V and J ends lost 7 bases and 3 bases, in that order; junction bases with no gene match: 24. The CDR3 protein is CASTPQTGWGQQLANQPQHF. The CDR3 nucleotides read TGTGCCAGTACCCCTCAGACAGGTTGGGGACAGCAACTAGCCAATCAGCCCCAGCATTTT.

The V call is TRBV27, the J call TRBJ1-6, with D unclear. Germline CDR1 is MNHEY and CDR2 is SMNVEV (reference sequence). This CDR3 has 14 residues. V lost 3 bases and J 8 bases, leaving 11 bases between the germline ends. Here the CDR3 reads CASSLDPPDSPLHF. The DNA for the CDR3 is TGTGCCAGCAGTTTGGACCCGCCCGATTCACCCCTCCACTTT.